Below are 18 T cell receptor beta chains sequenced from a single sample in a study of immune cell composition in non-small cell lung cancer. Method: immunoSEQ multiplex PCR; TCRdb's copy keeps in-frame clones and lacks some. The table has under 7,000 clones, over 75% seen once. Normal lung sampling was at least 3 cm from the tumour, as distant as possible. The specimen sequenced was non-adjacent lung tissue. These receptors all stem from a human donor with non-small cell lung cancer.

The V call is TRBV6-4, the J call TRBJ2-1, with TRBD2 identical over 8 bases. The length of the CDR3 is 16 residues. The V gene end was trimmed by 4 bases and the J gene end by 0 bases; junction bases not matched to a gene: 5. Germline CDR1 and CDR2: MRHNA and SNTAGT. The CDR3 sequence: CASSAISGSSYNEQFF. As DNA, the CDR3 is TGTGCCAGCAGTGCCATCAGCGGGAGCTCCTACAATGAGCAGTTCTTC.

The chain uses TRBV4-3 and TRBJ2-2, with TRBD2 matching over 9 bases. Germline trimming cut 1 base from V and 7 bases from J; bases unmatched to any gene: 7. The CDR3 is made up of 16 amino acids. Germline-derived CDR1 and CDR2 are LGHNA and YSLEER. The CDR3 loop reads CASSQVGSGRNGELFF. CDR3 in DNA: TGCGCCAGCAGCCAAGTCGGTAGCGGGAGAAACGGGGAGCTGTTTTTT.

This rearrangement joins TRBV6-1 to TRBJ1-2; perhaps TRBD1 as D (6 bases). The V gene's germline CDR1 is MNHNS and CDR2 SASEGT. Trimming cost V 7 bases and J 4 bases, with 10 bases left between them. The CDR3 is 12 residues long. CDR3 amino acids: CASNQGSYGYTF. The CDR3 bases are TGTGCCAGCAACCAGGGGTCCTATGGCTACACCTTC.

The chain employs TRBV4-3 and TRBJ2-3, with TRBD2 matching 7 bases. CDR3 length equals 16 residues. V was clipped by 0 bases and J by 3 bases; unmatched bases: 6. Germline values: CDR1 LGHNA, CDR2 YSLEER. The DNA of the CDR3 is TGCGCCAGCAGCCAAGATTGGGGGGGGATAACAGATACGCAGTATTTT. Protein sequence: CASSQDWGGITDTQYF.

This sequence joins TRBV10-1 and TRBJ1-4; 9 nucleotides line up with TRBD1. This CDR3 comprises 22 residues. Germline CDR1 WNHNN, CDR2 SYGVQD (reference sequence). Unmatched junction bases numbered 20, after V lost 3 bases and J lost 0 bases. The CDR3 is CASSDPLFPGQGDPATNEKLFF. The CDR3 DNA follows: TGCGCCAGCAGTGATCCCTTGTTTCCGGGACAGGGCGATCCCGCAACTAATGAAAAACTGTTTTTT.

The chain carries TRBV10-3 and TRBJ1-1; 12 bases agree with TRBD1. This CDR3 comprises 16 residues. Trimming took 6 bases from V and 3 from J; bases not matched to a gene: 8. The V gene's germline CDR1 is ENHRY and CDR2 SYGVKD. CDR3 protein: CAIRVGTGGRYTEAFF. As DNA, the CDR3 is TGTGCCATCAGGGTCGGGACAGGGGGCCGGTACACTGAAGCTTTCTTT.

V and J are TRBV6-4 and TRBJ1-1, with 8 bases lining up with TRBD1. The CDR3 is 15 amino acids. J lost 5 bases, V lost 0 bases, and 5 bases had no gene match. Germline CDR1 is MRHNA and CDR2 is SNTAGT. The DNA for the CDR3 is TGTGCCAGCAGTGACTCGTTTACAGGGGGTACTGAAGCTTTCTTT. Its protein product is CASSDSFTGGTEAFF.

The V and J genes are TRBV18 and TRBJ1-4, with D perhaps TRBD1 (5 bases). Germline CDR1 reads KGHSH; CDR2 reads LQKENI. The CDR3 runs to 13 residues. Deletions cut 4 bases from V and 6 bases from J, with 9 bases between. CDR3 amino acids: CASSQGLDEKLFF. The CDR3 nucleotides read TGTGCCAGCTCACAGGGGTTAGATGAAAAACTGTTTTTT. The entire variable domain, with the rest obtained from reference TRBV18 and TRBJ1-4, is as follows: NAGVMQNPRHLVRRRGQEARLRCSPMKGHSHVYWYRQLPEEGLKFMVYLQKENIIDESGMPKERFSAEFPKEGPSILRIQQVVRGDSAAYFCASSQGLDEKLFFGSGTQLSVL.

The count of this clone is one. The chain has TRBV6-5 and TRBJ2-5; 7 positions match TRBD2. J gave up 5 bases and V 6 bases, and 9 bases lay outside the gene matches. This CDR3 comprises 14 residues. From germline, CDR1 is MNHEY and CDR2 SVGAGI. In DNA, the CDR3 is TGTGCCAGCAGACCCCCGGGAGGCGCTGAGACCCAGTACTTC. It codes for CASRPPGGAETQYF.

The chain recombines TRBV4-2 with TRBJ2-7; 10 bases match TRBD2. V was pared by 0 bases and J by 3 bases, with 5 bases of the junction left unmatched. The CDR3 is 16 residues long. The germline V gene encodes CDR1 LGHNA and CDR2 YNFKEQ. CDR3 sequence reads: CASSQETSGDNYEQYF. In DNA, the CDR3 is TGTGCCAGCAGCCAAGAAACTAGCGGGGACAACTACGAGCAGTACTTC.

The V and J genes are TRBV7-6 and TRBJ1-6; D ambiguous. CDR3 length: 16 amino acids. Trimming removed 6 bases at V and 10 bases at J, with 22 bases between. Germline lookup yields CDR1 SGHVS and CDR2 FNYEAQ. CDR3 sequence (DNA): TGTGCCAGCAGGTCTGCCGGTCCCGGAGGGATGTCACCCCTCCACTTT. This encodes CASRSAGPGGMSPLHF.

A single count supports this clone. V is TRBV19 and J is TRBJ2-7; no firm D call. This CDR3 region has 16 residues. V lost 1 base and J 5 bases, leaving 18 bases between the germline ends. Germline assignment: CDR1 LNHDA and CDR2 SQIVND (reference sequence). As DNA, the CDR3 is TGTGCCAGTAGTATAGGGGCAAACCCTACGCTTCACGAGCAGTACTTC. This translates into CASSIGANPTLHEQYF.

This chain uses TRBV7-8 with TRBJ2-1, with 12 positions matching TRBD2. The ends lost 5 bases at V and 10 bases at J; junction bases unmatched: 9. This CDR3 has 15 amino acids. CDR1 and CDR2 (germline): SGHVS, FQNEAQ. The CDR3 bases are TGTGCCAGCAGCGGTACTAGCGGGGGGTGGACGGAGCAGTTCTTC. It specifies CASSGTSGGWTEQFF.

This chain connects TRBV9 to TRBJ2-7; 7 positions match TRBD2. Trimming removed 0 bases from V and 7 bases from J; junction bases left unmatched: 10. The CDR3 is 15 residues long. Per germline, CDR1 SGDLS and CDR2 YYNGEE. This CDR3 reads CASSVGEAGLDEQYF. CDR3 nucleotides: TGTGCCAGCAGCGTAGGTGAAGCGGGGTTGGATGAGCAGTACTTC.

This clone was found once. This chain links TRBV6-1 with TRBJ2-3, with 8 bases matching TRBD1. CDR1 and CDR2 from the germline V gene are MNHNS and SASEGT. The V and J ends lost 5 bases and 5 bases, in that order; junction bases with no gene match: 9. This CDR3 has 15 amino acids. The CDR3, as DNA: TGTGCCAGCAGTAGCGGACAGGGAGGATTAGATACGCAGTATTTT. Translating it yields CASSSGQGGLDTQYF.

This chain connects TRBV11-2 to TRBJ1-1; no firm D call. The germline V gene encodes CDR1 SGHAT and CDR2 FQNNGV. V lost 0 bases to trimming and J lost 1 base, with 6 bases between them. The CDR3 is 14 residues long. The CDR3 sequence: CASSLEVRNTEAFF. The CDR3 region has the DNA TGTGCCAGCAGCTTAGAGGTCAGGAACACTGAAGCTTTCTTT.

The chain couples TRBV7-7 to TRBJ2-7; 10 bases are shared with TRBD1. The CDR3 is 14 residues long. After removal of 4 bases from V and 6 bases from J, the junction contained 6 bases not matched to a gene. The germline V gene has CDR1 SSHAT and CDR2 FNYEAQ (reference sequence). CDR3 protein: CASSSGTGVGEQYF. In DNA, the CDR3 is TGTGCCAGCAGCTCCGGGACAGGGGTTGGCGAGCAGTACTTC. The complete variable domain, with remaining parts taken from reference TRBV7-7 and TRBJ2-7, reads GAGVSQSPRYKVTKRGQDVTLRCDPISSHATLYWYQQALGQGPEFLTYFNYEAQPDKSGLPSDRFSAERPEGSISTLTIQRTEQRDSAMYRCASSSGTGVGEQYFGPGTRLTVT.

The CDR3 here is CASSYSEGGEQFF. DNA of the CDR3: TGTGCCAGCAGTTACTCGGAGGGAGGGGAGCAGTTCTTC. The rearrangement uses TRBV6-5 and TRBJ2-1; 7 bases agree with TRBD2. Unmatched junction bases numbered 3, after V lost 0 bases and J lost 10 bases. CDR1 MNHEY and CDR2 SVGAGI come from the germline V gene. The CDR3 loop spans 13 amino acids.